The rows below give T cell receptor beta chains drawn from one sample of a study of blood T cell repertoires in COVID-19. Here immunoSEQ multiplex PCR was the method, and the copy in TCRdb shows in-frame clones only, minus some. The repertoire has 100,000 to 150,000 clones, about 84% of them found once; the top ten carry 10% to 15%. Sequences were obtained from peripheral blood. These TCRs come from a woman aged 60-75 years with acute or convalescent COVID-19. CDR3s include the opening cysteine and the closing phenylalanine or tryptophan. A D gene is named only where the DNA matches it firmly. Expanded clones get a size class; other rows say once, few or many, or leave the size out.

TGTGCCAGCAGCCCGACTGGAGCAGAGACCCAGTACTTC CASSPTGAETQYF - TRBV3-1/TRBV3-2 13 TRBJ2-5 -
TGTGCCAGCAGCTTAGGGGACAGGGTCTATCAGCCCCAGCATTTT CASSLGDRVYQPQHF - TRBV7-2 15 TRBJ1-5 TRBD1
TGTGCCAGCAGCCAAGGGGCACGGATCTATGGCTACACCTTC CASSQGARIYGYTF once TRBV14 14 TRBJ1-2 -
TGTGCCAGCTCCCCAGACGGGGGTAACACTGAAGCTTTCTTT CASSPDGGNTEAFF - TRBV18 14 TRBJ1-1 -
TGTGCCAGTAGTATGGCCGCGGGAACTAATGAAAAACTGTTTTTT CASSMAAGTNEKLFF once TRBV19 15 TRBJ1-4 -
TGTGCCATCAACGGGGGTGCGAGCACTGAAGCTTTCTTT CAINGGASTEAFF - TRBV10-3 13 TRBJ1-1 -
TGTGCCAGCAGTTATACAGGCAGCTATGGCTACACCTTC CASSYTGSYGYTF - TRBV27 13 TRBJ1-2 -
TGTGCCAGCAGACGTCAGGTCGGCACAGATACGCAGTATTTT CASRRQVGTDTQYF - TRBV6-5 14 TRBJ2-3 -
TGTGCCAGTAGTATAGTCGGCAACCCGGGCACCTTC CASSIVGNPGTF - TRBV19 12 TRBJ1-2 -
TGTGCCACCAGCAGACGTCAACAGGGGATTGATGGCTACACCTTC CATSRRQQGIDGYTF - TRBV15 15 TRBJ1-2 TRBD1
TGTGCCATCAAGGGCAGGGGAGAGGGAGGCTACACCTTC CAIKGRGEGGYTF - TRBV10-3 13 TRBJ1-2 -
TGTGCCAGCAGCGAGGGGGTACAGCCCCAGCATTTT CASSEGVQPQHF - TRBV6-2/TRBV6-3 12 TRBJ1-5 -
TGTGCCAGCAGCCAATTAACAGTGAACAATGAGCAGTTCTTC CASSQLTVNNEQFF - TRBV3-1/TRBV3-2 14 TRBJ2-1 -
TGTGCCAGCAGGGGCGATTCTTACAGGGAATGGATTGAAAAACTGTTTTTT CASRGDSYREWIEKLFF - TRBV2 17 TRBJ1-4 -
TGTGCCAGCAGTGGCTTGGGGGCGTTATACGAGCAGTACTTC CASSGLGALYEQYF - TRBV27 14 TRBJ2-7 -
TGTGCCAGCAGCCAAGCGGGGGGCTCCTACAATGAGCAGTTCTTC CASSQAGGSYNEQFF few TRBV3-1/TRBV3-2 15 TRBJ2-1 TRBD2
TGTGCCAGCGGAGGGACTTCCACGGGCGGCTACACCTTC CASGGTSTGGYTF - TRBV27 13 TRBJ1-2 -